This TCR beta chain was documented in a study of shared clonotypes between healthy human individuals. General study points: Among donors, sharing of clonotypes was expected to be affected by sequencing depth.

Libraries were prepared by immunoSEQ multiplex PCR; TCRdb keeps only in-frame clonotypes and omits some of them. The repertoire holds 90,000 to 130,000 clones, with 55% to 70% as singletons. This clone was counted only a few times. Antigen: not known. A junction end diverges from the germline sequence, so it may reflect a read error. Researchers reported that CD8 memory united CD45RO+ cells with CCR7-negative CD45RA+ TemRA cells. CDR3 length: 14 amino acids. CDR1 is SEHNR, CDR2 FQNEAQ, per germline (reference sequence). This chain connects TRBV7-9 to TRBJ1-1; D gene uncertain. Sequenced: memory CD8+ T cells sorted from blood. Described subset: CD45RO+ cells pooled with CCR7-negative TemRA cells. The TCR comes from a young woman in good health. The DNA for the CDR3 is TGTGCCAGCACCTTAGAGCAGACGAACACTGAAGCTTTCTTT. Its translation: CASTLEQTNTEAFF. Based on the CDR3 plus reference TRBV7-9 and TRBJ1-1, the full variable domain is DTGVSQNPRHKITKRGQNVTFRCDPISEHNRLYWYRQTLGQGPEFLTYFQNEAQLEKSRLLSDRFSAERPKGSFSTLEIQRTEQGDSAMYLCASTLEQTNTEAFFGQGTRLTVV.